The 10 T cell receptor beta chains given below trace back to one sample, sequenced in a study of PD-1 blockade in classical Hodgkin lymphoma. Sequenced by immunoSEQ multiplex PCR; TCRdb stores in-frame clones only, minus some. The sample includes more than 140,000 clones, approximately 80% of them seen just once. Each of the patients experienced relapse following autologous stem cell transplantation, and their brentuximab vedotin exposure differed. Sample: peripheral blood mononuclear cells (PBMCs), taken before the second cycle of nivolumab. The receptors come from a human donor with classical Hodgkin lymphoma.

The V gene is TRBV6-5, the J gene TRBJ2-1; TRBD1 aligns across 8 bases. Germline CDR1 is MNHEY and CDR2 is SVGAGI. Germline trimming cut 0 bases from V and 6 bases from J; bases unmatched to any gene: 4. This CDR3 region has 15 residues. DNA for the CDR3: TGTGCCAGCAGTTACTCGGGCCAGGGGGCCAATGAGCAGTTCTTC. It encodes CASSYSGQGANEQFF.

This clone was found a few times. The chain employs TRBV4-2 and TRBJ1-1, with 7 positions matching TRBD1. Germline lookup yields CDR1 LGHNA and CDR2 YNFKEQ. J gave up 5 bases and V 3 bases, and 3 bases lay outside the gene matches. The CDR3 totals 13 residues. The DNA of the CDR3 is TGTGCCAGCAGCCAGAAGGGGGCAACTGAAGCTTTCTTT. Amino acids: CASSQKGATEAFF.

Of note for this clone: Distinct nucleotide sequences in the sample also encode this CDR3. This chain joins TRBV28 and TRBJ1-5; D is uncertain. The CDR3 runs to 12 residues. CDR1 is MDHEN and CDR2 is SYDVKM in the germline V gene. The germline V and J ends were trimmed by 4 bases and 6 bases, with 7 bases remaining between them. CDR3 protein: CASSYIRQPQHF. The CDR3 region has the DNA TGTGCCAGCAGTTATATCCGTCAGCCCCAGCATTTT.

The chain combines TRBV2 with TRBJ2-1; D not resolved. The V gene's germline CDR1 is SNHLY and CDR2 FYNNEI. V dropped 6 bases and J dropped 9 bases, with 12 bases sitting between them. The CDR3 extends over 12 amino acids. The CDR3 DNA follows: TGTGCCAGCAGCGGAGACTCCGGTGAGCAGTTCTTC. Amino acids: CASSGDSGEQFF.

This chain connects TRBV5-1 to TRBJ1-4; 8 nucleotides align to TRBD1. The CDR3 runs 16 residues. In germline, CDR1 is SGHRS, CDR2 YFSETQ. V lost 4 bases, J lost 0 bases, and 5 bases stayed unmatched. The CDR3 is CASSPLQGATNEKLFF. CDR3 coding DNA: TGCGCCAGCAGCCCTTTACAGGGGGCAACTAATGAAAAACTGTTTTTT.

This clone has just one count. Other DNA sequences from this sample encode an identical CDR3 as well. This chain links TRBV5-1 with TRBJ1-1; D unresolved. Germline V gene sequence: CDR1 SGHRS, CDR2 YFSETQ. V was clipped by 0 bases and J by 3 bases, with 9 bases between them. This CDR3 comprises 14 residues. For the CDR3, the DNA is TGCGCCAGCAGCTTGGCCGGGAGGGACACTGAAGCTTTCTTT. Amino acid sequence: CASSLAGRDTEAFF.

The chain joins TRBV5-1 to TRBJ1-6, with TRBD1 identical over 8 bases. Per the germline V gene, CDR1 is SGHRS and CDR2 is YFSETQ. V was clipped by 4 bases and J by 4 bases; unmatched bases: 4. The CDR3 loop spans 15 amino acids. The CDR3, as DNA: TGCGCCAGCAGCCCCGACAGGGGATATAATTCACCCCTCCACTTT. Translated: CASSPDRGYNSPLHF.

The chain has TRBV12-5 and TRBJ2-1, with TRBD1 matching 7 bases. The CDR3 extends over 14 amino acids. Germline V gene lookup returns CDR1 LGHNT and CDR2 FRNRAP. V trimming: 6 bases; J trimming: 2 bases; junction bases outside the gene matches: 4. CDR3 in amino acids: CASGPGGTYNEQFF. For the CDR3, the DNA is TGTGCTAGTGGCCCAGGGGGTACCTACAATGAGCAGTTCTTC.

The rearrangement uses TRBV5-1 and TRBJ2-3, with D perhaps matching TRBD1 or TRBD2 (5 bases each). Germline V gene data show CDR1 as SGHRS and CDR2 as YFSETQ. Trimming removed 0 bases from V and 5 bases from J, with 16 bases in between. This CDR3 region has 16 residues. CDR3 nucleotides: TGCGCCAGCAGCTTGGCCTTAGGGGCTGGGGGAGATACGCAGTATTTT. It codes for CASSLALGAGGDTQYF.

The chain carries TRBV4-2 and TRBJ1-5, with unresolved D. Germline assignment: CDR1 LGHNA and CDR2 YNFKEQ. V was cut by 0 bases and J by 5 bases, with 8 bases left in between. This CDR3 spans 14 amino acids. CDR3 residues: CASSQEGGYQPQHF. CDR3 nucleotides: TGTGCCAGCAGCCAAGAGGGAGGTTATCAGCCCCAGCATTTT.